A selection of T cell receptor beta chains follows, all from one sample in a study of blood T cell repertoires in COVID-19. The data were produced by immunoSEQ multiplex PCR, yet TCRdb's version contains in-frame clones alone and is incomplete. The sample includes tens of thousands of clones, roughly nine tenths of them seen just once. The specimen was peripheral blood. These receptors were obtained from a woman aged 55-70 years with COVID-19, enrolled during active disease. Both conserved end residues are part of each CDR3. D genes are given only for firm matches. Size is stated for part of the rows, as once, few or many counts, or as a class when the clone is expanded.

d_call	v_call	clone_size	j_call	cdr3_aa	cdr3_nt
-	TRBV5-1	-	TRBJ2-2	CASSLAPGPYTGELFF	TGCGCCAGCAGCTTGGCCCCAGGGCCCTACACCGGGGAGCTGTTTTTT
TRBD2	TRBV7-8	-	TRBJ2-5	CASGLELAETQYF	TGTGCCAGCGGCCTGGAACTAGCGGAGACCCAGTACTTC
TRBD1	TRBV28	-	TRBJ2-7	CAVRGLEQYF	TGTGCCGTGAGGGGGCTCGAGCAGTACTTC
-	TRBV6-5	-	TRBJ2-1	CASFKAGVNEQFF	TGTGCCAGCTTCAAGGCAGGGGTCAATGAGCAGTTCTTC
TRBD1	TRBV7-2	-	TRBJ1-2	CASSTGQDDYGYTF	TGTGCCAGCAGCACGGGACAGGATGACTATGGCTACACCTTC
TRBD2	TRBV11-1	-	TRBJ2-7	CASSLAAGEIYEQYF	TGTGCCAGCAGCTTAGCGGCGGGGGAAATCTACGAGCAGTACTTC
-	TRBV29-1	-	TRBJ2-2	CSVPLPYTGELFF	TGCAGCGTTCCCCTTCCCTACACCGGGGAGCTGTTTTTT
-	TRBV11-2	-	TRBJ2-5	CASSLEGDARMKTQYF	TGTGCCAGCAGCTTAGAAGGGGATGCAAGGATGAAGACCCAGTACTTC
-	TRBV2	-	TRBJ2-6	CASSAGSSGANVLTF	TGTGCCAGCAGTGCGGGGAGCTCTGGGGCCAACGTCCTGACTTTC
-	TRBV24-1	-	TRBJ2-3	CATSSPGTDTQYF	TGTGCCACCAGCTCTCCGGGCACAGATACGCAGTATTTT
-	TRBV7-9	-	TRBJ2-3	CASSLTRQSTDTQYF	TGTGCCAGCAGCTTAACTAGGCAAAGCACAGATACGCAGTATTTT
-	TRBV30	-	TRBJ2-5	CAWSTGTTETQYF	TGTGCCTGGAGTACCGGGACAACGGAGACCCAGTACTTC
-	TRBV18	-	TRBJ2-3	CASYPSRSTDTQYF	TGTGCCAGCTACCCGTCTCGGAGCACAGATACGCAGTATTTT
TRBD2	TRBV15	-	TRBJ2-2	CATKSGRALTGELFF	TGTGCCACCAAAAGCGGGAGGGCCCTCACCGGGGAGCTGTTTTTT
TRBD1	TRBV3-1/TRBV3-2	-	TRBJ1-2	CASSQDVHRGIYGYTF	TGTGCCAGCAGCCAAGATGTGCACAGGGGTATCTATGGCTACACCTTC
-	TRBV27	-	TRBJ2-7	CASSLPPYYEQYF	TGTGCCAGCAGTCTCCCTCCTTACTACGAGCAGTACTTC
TRBD1	TRBV4-3	-	TRBJ2-2	CASSQERTGGWTGELFF	TGCGCCAGCAGCCAAGAGAGGACAGGGGGCTGGACCGGGGAGCTGTTTTTT
TRBD1	TRBV6-5	-	TRBJ1-2	CASSYAGTGGSWGYTF	TGTGCCAGCAGTTACGCCGGGACAGGGGGCTCATGGGGCTACACCTTC
TRBD2	TRBV19	-	TRBJ2-1	CASSWGWSGAAYNEQFF	TGTGCCAGTAGTTGGGGGTGGAGCGGGGCAGCGTACAATGAGCAGTTCTTC
-	TRBV10-3	-	TRBJ2-1	CAISEDTRATWDEQFF	TGTGCCATCAGTGAAGACACCAGGGCGACATGGGATGAGCAGTTCTTC
-	TRBV9	-	TRBJ2-2	CASSVEAGTNTGELFF	TGTGCCAGCAGCGTAGAGGCGGGGACGAACACCGGGGAGCTGTTTTTT
-	TRBV6-6	-	TRBJ2-1	CASSYSRSSNEQFF	TGTGCCAGCAGTTACTCGAGATCCTCCAATGAGCAGTTCTTC
-	TRBV27	-	TRBJ2-3	CASSLVGDTQYF	TGTGCCAGCAGCCTAGTGGGAGATACGCAGTATTTT
-	TRBV5-4	-	TRBJ2-1	CASSQSNEQFF	TGTGCCAGCAGCCAGTCAAATGAGCAGTTCTTC
TRBD2	TRBV7-7	-	TRBJ2-5	CASSPGGGTTQETQYF	TGTGCCAGCAGCCCCGGGGGAGGGACTACGCAAGAGACCCAGTACTTC
TRBD2	TRBV7-8	-	TRBJ2-2	CASSPPPLAGGVGELFF	TGTGCCAGCAGCCCTCCCCCCCTAGCGGGAGGGGTCGGGGAGCTGTTTTTT
TRBD1	TRBV28	once	TRBJ2-3	CASRDDRGPPTDTQYF	TGTGCCAGCAGGGACGACAGGGGCCCTCCCACAGATACGCAGTATTTT
TRBD2	TRBV4-1	-	TRBJ2-2	CASSRPGGGATGELFF	TGCGCCAGCAGCCGCCCTGGGGGAGGGGCCACCGGGGAGCTGTTTTTT
-	TRBV7-2	-	TRBJ1-3	CASSHHRLGNTIYF	TGTGCCAGCAGCCACCATAGACTTGGAAACACCATATATTTT
-	TRBV6-5	-	TRBJ2-1	CASSYSWGDEQFF	TGTGCCAGCAGTTACTCGTGGGGCGATGAGCAGTTCTTC
TRBD1	TRBV28	-	TRBJ1-6	CATRGDTTSPLHF	TGTGCCACCAGGGGGGACACGACTTCACCCCTCCACTTT
TRBD1	TRBV10-3	-	TRBJ1-1	CAISERWDRVGTEAFF	TGTGCCATCAGTGAGCGTTGGGACAGGGTGGGCACTGAAGCTTTCTTT
TRBD1	TRBV27	-	TRBJ1-5	CASRTGGQPQHF	TGTGCCAGCAGGACAGGGGGCCAGCCCCAGCATTTT
TRBD1	TRBV24-1	-	TRBJ1-2	CATSAFEGTGGSDYGYTF	TGTGCCACCAGTGCCTTCGAAGGGACAGGGGGCTCTGACTATGGCTACACCTTC
-	TRBV20-1	-	TRBJ2-4	CSASRENIQYF	TGCAGTGCTAGTCGGGAAAACATTCAGTACTTC
-	TRBV5-1	once	TRBJ2-5	CASRLETREETQYF	TGCGCCAGCAGATTGGAAACTAGGGAAGAGACCCAGTACTTC
TRBD2	TRBV12-5	-	TRBJ2-7	CASGLDGTRQYEQYF	TGTGCTAGTGGTTTGGATGGGACTAGACAGTACGAGCAGTACTTC
TRBD2	TRBV7-9	-	TRBJ2-1	CASREGAGGHYNEQFF	TGTGCCAGCAGGGAGGGCGCGGGGGGCCATTACAATGAGCAGTTCTTC
-	TRBV6-5	-	TRBJ2-6	CASSRHSGANVLTF	TGTGCCAGCAGTCGACATTCTGGGGCCAACGTCCTGACTTTC
TRBD2	TRBV24-1	-	TRBJ2-3	CATSDRLAGAGRDTQYF	TGTGCCACCAGTGATCGGCTAGCGGGAGCGGGGAGGGATACGCAGTATTTT
-	TRBV30	-	TRBJ1-5	CASSGGFGNQPQHF	TGTGCCTCTAGTGGCGGGTTTGGCAATCAGCCCCAGCATTTT
-	TRBV12-3/TRBV12-4	-	TRBJ1-2	CASSQQDYGYTF	TGTGCCAGCAGTCAACAGGACTATGGCTACACCTTC
TRBD1	TRBV4-1	-	TRBJ2-7	CASSRETGMYSYEQYF	TGCGCCAGCAGCCGCGAGACAGGGATGTACTCCTACGAGCAGTACTTC
-	TRBV5-1	-	TRBJ1-1	CASSLDRVTEAFF	TGCGCCAGCAGCTTGGACAGGGTGACTGAAGCTTTCTTT